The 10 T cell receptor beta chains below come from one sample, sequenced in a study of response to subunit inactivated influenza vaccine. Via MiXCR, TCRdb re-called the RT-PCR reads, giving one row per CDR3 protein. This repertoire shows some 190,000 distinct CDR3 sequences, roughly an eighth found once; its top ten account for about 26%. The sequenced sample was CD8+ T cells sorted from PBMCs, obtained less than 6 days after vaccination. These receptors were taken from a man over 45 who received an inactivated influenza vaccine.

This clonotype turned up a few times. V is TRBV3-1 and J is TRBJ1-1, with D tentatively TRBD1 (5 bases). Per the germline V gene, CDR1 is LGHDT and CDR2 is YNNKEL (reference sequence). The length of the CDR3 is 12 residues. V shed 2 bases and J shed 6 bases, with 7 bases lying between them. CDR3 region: CASSQQGPEAFF. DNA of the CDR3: TGTGCCAGCAGCCAACAGGGTCCTGAAGCTTTCTTT.

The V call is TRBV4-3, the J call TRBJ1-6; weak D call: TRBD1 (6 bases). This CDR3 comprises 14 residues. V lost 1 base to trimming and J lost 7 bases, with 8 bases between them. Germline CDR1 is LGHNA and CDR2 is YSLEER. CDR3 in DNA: TGCGCCAGCAGCCAAGTTCAGGGGAATTCACCCCTCCACTTT. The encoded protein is CASSQVQGNSPLHF.

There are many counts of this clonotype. CDR3 nucleotides: TGTGCCAGCAGTTTTACCAGGGGGTACACCGGGGAGCTGTTTTTT. Translation gives CASSFTRGYTGELFF. J is TRBJ2-2 and V is TRBV12-3 or TRBV12-4; 7 nucleotides align to TRBD1. CDR3 size: 15 residues. J gave up 3 bases and V 3 bases, and 4 bases lay outside the gene matches.

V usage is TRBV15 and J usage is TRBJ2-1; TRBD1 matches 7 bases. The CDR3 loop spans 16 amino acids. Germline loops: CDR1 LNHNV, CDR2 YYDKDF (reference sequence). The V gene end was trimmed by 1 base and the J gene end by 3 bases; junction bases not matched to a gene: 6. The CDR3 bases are TGTGCCACCAGCAGAGGGACCGGGACAGTCTACAATGAGCAGTTCTTC. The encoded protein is CATSRGTGTVYNEQFF.

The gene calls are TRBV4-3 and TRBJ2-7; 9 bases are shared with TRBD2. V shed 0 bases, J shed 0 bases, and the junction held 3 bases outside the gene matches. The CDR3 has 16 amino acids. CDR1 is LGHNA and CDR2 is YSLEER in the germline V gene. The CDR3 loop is CASSQEPAGGSYEQYF. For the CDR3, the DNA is TGCGCCAGCAGCCAAGAACCAGCGGGAGGCTCCTACGAGCAGTACTTC.

CDR3: CASSEGLAGGTGELFF. The CDR3 DNA sequence: TGTGCCAGCAGCGAAGGACTAGCGGGGGGTACCGGGGAGCTGTTTTTT. V is TRBV11-2 and J is TRBJ2-2; the match to TRBD2 covers 14 bases. Unmatched junction bases numbered 4, after V lost 5 bases and J lost 5 bases. Per the germline V gene, CDR1 is SGHAT and CDR2 is FQNNGV. This CDR3 has 16 residues.

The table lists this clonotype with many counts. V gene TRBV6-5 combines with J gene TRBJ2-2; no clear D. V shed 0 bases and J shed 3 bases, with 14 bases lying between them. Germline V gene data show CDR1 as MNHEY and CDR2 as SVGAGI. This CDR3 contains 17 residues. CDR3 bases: TGTGCCAGCAGTTACTCAGTTTTCCTTGGGCACACCGGGGAGCTGTTTTTT. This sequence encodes CASSYSVFLGHTGELFF.

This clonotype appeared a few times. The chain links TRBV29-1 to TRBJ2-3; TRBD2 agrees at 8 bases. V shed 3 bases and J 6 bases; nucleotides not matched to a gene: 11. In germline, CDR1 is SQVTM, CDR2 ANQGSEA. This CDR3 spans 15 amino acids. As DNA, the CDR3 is TGCAGCGTTGAGGGGTTAGCGGGACTCTCGGATACGCAGTATTTT. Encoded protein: CSVEGLAGLSDTQYF.

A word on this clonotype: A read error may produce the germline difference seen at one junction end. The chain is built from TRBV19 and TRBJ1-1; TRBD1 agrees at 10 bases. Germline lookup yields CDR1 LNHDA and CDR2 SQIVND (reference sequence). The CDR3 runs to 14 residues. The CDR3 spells CASSLTGGRTEALF. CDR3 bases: TGTGCCAGTAGTCTGACAGGGGGCCGAACTGAAGCTCTCTTT.

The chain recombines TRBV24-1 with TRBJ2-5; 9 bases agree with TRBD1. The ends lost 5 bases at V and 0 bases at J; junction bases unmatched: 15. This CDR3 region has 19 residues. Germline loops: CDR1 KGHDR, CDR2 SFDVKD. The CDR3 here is CATSGWTGTGPSYQETQYF. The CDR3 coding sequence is TGTGCCACCAGTGGTTGGACCGGGACAGGGCCTTCGTACCAAGAGACCCAGTACTTC.